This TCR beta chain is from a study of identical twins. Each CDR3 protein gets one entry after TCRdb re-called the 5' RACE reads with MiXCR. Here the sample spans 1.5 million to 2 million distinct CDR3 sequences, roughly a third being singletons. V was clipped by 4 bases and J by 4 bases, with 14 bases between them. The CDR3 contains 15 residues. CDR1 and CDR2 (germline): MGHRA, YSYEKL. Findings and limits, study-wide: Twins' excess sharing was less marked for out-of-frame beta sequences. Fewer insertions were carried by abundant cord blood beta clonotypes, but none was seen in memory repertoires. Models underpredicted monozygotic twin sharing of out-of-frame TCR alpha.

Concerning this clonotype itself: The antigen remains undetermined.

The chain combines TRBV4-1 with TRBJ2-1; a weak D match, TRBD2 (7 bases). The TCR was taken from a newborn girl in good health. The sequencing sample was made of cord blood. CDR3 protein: CASSLGGAEYNEQFF. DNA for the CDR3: TGCGCCAGCAGCCTGGGGGGGGCGGAATACAATGAGCAGTTCTTC.